These 9 T cell receptor beta chains came from one sample sequenced in a study of blood T cells in healthy people across ages (dated by TCRdb to about 2015). Library preparation was by 5' RACE. The instrument given in TCRdb is Illumina HiSeq 2500. A second PCR of about 6 to 11 cycles was performed with a sample-barcoded 5' primer and a J-beta primer mix. The public reads were reprocessed in TCRdb via fastp at Q25 and MiXCR, keeping in-frame beta chains. Rows merge per CDR3 protein into single entries with the most common DNA and genes. For this sample there are some 1.6 million distinct CDR3 sequences; 30% to 35% appear just once. The ten biggest clones cover about 11% of the sample. Sequenced: blood. These receptors all come from a woman between 25 and 40 years old in good health.

Only a few counts were recorded for this clonotype. This chain connects TRBV6-1 to TRBJ2-7; D ambiguous. V lost 7 bases to trimming and J lost 2 bases, with 6 bases between them. The CDR3 loop spans 11 amino acids. CDR1 and CDR2 (germline): MNHNS, SASEGT. The CDR3 DNA follows: TGTGCCAGCATTAAGGCCTACGAGCAGTACTTC. Translation: CASIKAYEQYF.

This clonotype was observed a few times. V and J are TRBV7-2 and TRBJ2-7; the D is unclear. Looked up from germline, CDR1 is SGHTA and CDR2 is FQGNSA. The CDR3 has 13 amino acids. V was pared by 3 bases and J by 7 bases, with 13 bases between. The CDR3 loop reads CASSLGTFGEQYF. The CDR3 DNA reads TGTGCCAGCAGCTTGGGCACCTTTGGAGAGCAGTACTTC.

In this sample, this clonotype turned up many times. The chain recombines TRBV25-1 with TRBJ2-5; the match to TRBD2 covers 8 bases. V gave up 6 bases and J gave up 5 bases; unmatched junction bases: 11. From germline, CDR1 is MGHDK and CDR2 SYGVNS. The CDR3 is 15 amino acids. The CDR3 DNA reads as TGTGCCAGCAGAATGGCGGGAGGCCGATCGGAGACCCAGTACTTC. Translated, it gives CASRMAGGRSETQYF.

The chain is built from TRBV30 and TRBJ1-2; possibly TRBD1 for D (5 bases). CDR1 is GTSNPN, CDR2 SVGIG, per germline (reference sequence). Trimming took 8 bases from V and 5 from J, leaving 15 bases between them. The length of the CDR3 is 12 residues. Here the CDR3 DNA reads TGTGCCGGGGGTTACAGGTCTTATGGCTACACCTTC. Its protein is CAGGYRSYGYTF.

The gene calls are TRBV7-6 and TRBJ2-7; either TRBD1 or TRBD2 may fit D (6 bases each). V dropped 5 bases and J dropped 7 bases, with 18 bases sitting between them. Germline V gene data show CDR1 as SGHVS and CDR2 as FNYEAQ. The CDR3 consists of 14 residues. CDR3 loop: CASSPKPGAGEQYF. For the CDR3, the DNA is TGTGCCAGCAGCCCGAAGCCGGGGGCGGGGGAGCAGTACTTC.

This chain joins TRBV20-1 and TRBJ2-3; D not resolved. V was cut by 5 bases and J by 2 bases, with 11 bases left in between. CDR1 DFQATT and CDR2 SNEGSKA come from the germline V gene (reference sequence). This CDR3 is built from 13 residues. CDR3 DNA: TGCAGTGCTGTAGTGGGAATCACAGATACGCAGTATTTT. Translation gives CSAVVGITDTQYF.

This clonotype was seen more than once but under ten times. The rearrangement uses TRBV4-2 and TRBJ2-3; D not resolved. In germline, CDR1 is LGHNA, CDR2 YNFKEQ. This CDR3 region has 17 residues. V was trimmed by 3 bases and J by 0 bases, leaving 16 bases between them. The CDR3, as DNA: TGTGCCAGCAGCCATTCCCGGAAGGGCTCTAGCACAGATACGCAGTATTTT. Its protein product is CASSHSRKGSSTDTQYF.

The V call is TRBV7-8, the J call TRBJ2-7; D gene unclear. V lost 1 base, J lost 0 bases, and 10 bases lay in between. In germline, CDR1 is SGHVS, CDR2 FQNEAQ. This CDR3 is 15 amino acids long. CDR3 coding DNA: TGTGCCAGCAGCTTAGTCCTGGGCAGCTCCTACGAGCAGTACTTC. Translated: CASSLVLGSSYEQYF.

This clonotype appeared a few times. The chain links TRBV7-8 to TRBJ2-1; weak D call: TRBD1 (5 bases). The V end was cut by 2 bases, the J end by 0 bases, with 11 bases between. Germline CDR1 is SGHVS and CDR2 is FQNEAQ. The CDR3 has 16 residues. The DNA for the CDR3 is TGTGCCAGCAGCTTATATGGGGCCCACTCCTACAATGAGCAGTTCTTC. It codes for CASSLYGAHSYNEQFF. The full variable domain, its missing parts supplied by reference TRBV7-8 and TRBJ2-1, is GAGVSQSPRYKVAKRGQDVALRCDPISGHVSLFWYQQALGQGPEFLTYFQNEAQLDKSGLPSDRFFAERPEGSVSTLKIQRTQQEDSAVYLCASSLYGAHSYNEQFFGPGTRLTVL.